This T cell receptor beta chain stems from a study of blood T cell repertoires in COVID-19. Study in general: Samples representing acute and convalescent COVID-19 were sourced from the United States, Italy and Spain. Sources were T cells, B-cell-depleted T cells, or PBMCs; the material itself was cDNA or gDNA.

This clone was counted between two and nine times. Under the authors' procedure: Estimates of nucleated cell counts were drawn from the amplification of reference gene primers. Only in-frame clones appear in the TCRdb table, and some are missing; sequencing was by immunoSEQ multiplex PCR. V and J calls and clone size follow that table, whereas D and trimming were derived from the DNA. This sample has fewer than 100,000 clones; 75% to 85% occur once, and the top ten carry 10%. This clonotype was obtained from a woman aged 70 to 79 with acute or convalescent COVID-19. The source material was peripheral blood.

This CDR3 is CASSVYAGAGELFF. The CDR3 DNA reads TGTGCCAGCAGCGTTTATGCGGGGGCCGGGGAGCTGTTTTTT. The chain combines TRBV9 with TRBJ2-2; 7 bases line up with TRBD2. Trimming took 2 bases from V and 6 from J; bases not matched to a gene: 4. This CDR3 spans 14 amino acids. The germline V gene has CDR1 SGDLS and CDR2 YYNGEE.